This T cell receptor beta chain was profiled in a study of T cell changes during pregnancy in multiple sclerosis. Losses at the gene ends were 1 base for V and 3 bases for J; bases not matched to a gene: 8. The CDR3 extends over 16 amino acids. The germline V gene has CDR1 SNHLY and CDR2 FYNNEI. Clones were sequenced by immunoSEQ multiplex PCR, and TCRdb holds only the in-frame ones, with some missing. Here the sample spans just under 95,000 clones, approximately 92% being singletons. The V and J genes are TRBV2 and TRBJ1-1; 7 nucleotides line up with TRBD1. Sequenced here: peripheral blood, sampled in the first trimester of pregnancy. This sequence originates from a female donor with multiple sclerosis, enrolled in a pregnancy study. CDR3: CASSEGVRQGYTEAFF. In DNA form, the CDR3 reads TGTGCCAGCAGTGAAGGGGTTCGACAGGGTTACACTGAAGCTTTCTTT.